This TCR beta chain came from a study of shared clonotypes between healthy human individuals. The overall study: The study used three CD4 naive, three CD4 memory, two CD8 naive and one CD8 memory plate per donor.

Points on this clone: Its antigen is unknown.

Measured with immunoSEQ multiplex PCR; TCRdb has only the in-frame clones, and not every one. The sample consists of under 2,500,000 clones, approximately 96% of them appearing once. Study conclusions and caveats: Measured sharing among donors was expected to vary with sequencing depth. Depth was large, yet rarefaction showed that sorted-subset sequencing was incomplete.

Per germline, CDR1 SEHNR and CDR2 FQNEAQ (reference sequence). The CDR3 consists of 14 residues. V was clipped by 0 bases and J by 5 bases, with 10 bases between them. Sequencing was carried out using naive CD4+ T cells sorted from blood. Subset meaning: CD45RA+ positively selected. This chain joins TRBV7-9 and TRBJ2-5; D uncertain. The TCR sequence derives from a man younger than 35 in good health. CDR3 DNA: TGTGCCAGCAGCTTAGCTTCTAGTCCCGAGACCCAGTACTTC. Translation: CASSLASSPETQYF. Based on the CDR3 plus reference TRBV7-9 and TRBJ2-5, the full variable domain is DTGVSQNPRHKITKRGQNVTFRCDPISEHNRLYWYRQTLGQGPEFLTYFQNEAQLEKSRLLSDRFSAERPKGSFSTLEIQRTEQGDSAMYLCASSLASSPETQYFGPGTRLLVL.